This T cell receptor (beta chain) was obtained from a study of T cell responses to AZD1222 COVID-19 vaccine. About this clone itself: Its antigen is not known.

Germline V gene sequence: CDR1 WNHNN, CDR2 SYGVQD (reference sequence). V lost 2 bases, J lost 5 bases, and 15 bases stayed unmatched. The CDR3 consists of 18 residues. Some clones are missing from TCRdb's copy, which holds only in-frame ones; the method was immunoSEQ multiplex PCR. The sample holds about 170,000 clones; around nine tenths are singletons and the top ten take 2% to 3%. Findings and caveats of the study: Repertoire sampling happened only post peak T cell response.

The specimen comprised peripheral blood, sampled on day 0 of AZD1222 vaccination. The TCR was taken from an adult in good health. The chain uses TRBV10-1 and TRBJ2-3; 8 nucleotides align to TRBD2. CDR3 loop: CASSEAKLAAASLDTQYF. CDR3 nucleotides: TGCGCCAGCAGTGAGGCTAAACTAGCGGCTGCAAGCCTAGATACGCAGTATTTT.